A single sample is the source of the 4 T cell receptor beta chains below, sequenced in a study of T cell changes during pregnancy in multiple sclerosis. Using immunoSEQ multiplex PCR, the repertoire was profiled, and TCRdb retains in-frame clones only, with some absent. The table lists more than 15,000 clones, roughly 87% of them singletons. Source: CD8+ T cells from peripheral blood mononuclear cells, taken after pregnancy. These receptors were obtained from a female donor in good health, enrolled as a control in a pregnancy study.

This chain connects TRBV4-2 to TRBJ2-7; D may be TRBD1 (5 bases). V dropped 0 bases and J dropped 4 bases, with 13 bases sitting between them. Germline-derived CDR1 and CDR2 are LGHNA and YNFKEQ. This CDR3 spans 15 amino acids. The chain's CDR3 is CASSQDSCRVYEQYF. For the CDR3, the DNA is TGTGCCAGCAGCCAAGATAGTTGCAGGGTTTACGAGCAGTACTTC.

The gene calls are TRBV13 and TRBJ2-7; 11 bases are a match to TRBD2. Germline assignment: CDR1 PRHDT and CDR2 FYEKMQ (reference sequence). The length of the CDR3 is 16 residues. V lost 5 bases and J lost 2; bases outside the gene matches: 8. CDR3 in DNA: TGTGCCAGCAGCCCATCTACTAGCGGGAGCCCCTACGAGCAGTACTTC. Translation: CASSPSTSGSPYEQYF.

This clone was seen once. This rearrangement joins TRBV5-1 to TRBJ2-6; the match to TRBD1 covers 7 bases. In germline, CDR1 is SGHRS, CDR2 YFSETQ. With 0 bases clipped from V and 0 bases from J, the junction kept 6 bases outside the gene matches. The CDR3 extends over 18 amino acids. As DNA, the CDR3 is TGCGCCAGCAGCTTGGATACAGGGGTCCCCTCTGGGGCCAACGTCCTGACTTTC. As protein: CASSLDTGVPSGANVLTF.

The V gene is TRBV27, the J gene TRBJ2-1; the match to TRBD2 covers 8 bases. Trimming took 2 bases from V and 8 from J; bases not matched to a gene: 8. From germline, CDR1 is MNHEY and CDR2 SMNVEV (reference sequence). This CDR3 is built from 15 residues. The CDR3, as DNA: TGTGCCAGCAGTTTACCCGGGGGGGCCCTTTATGAGCAGTTCTTC. Translating gives CASSLPGGALYEQFF.